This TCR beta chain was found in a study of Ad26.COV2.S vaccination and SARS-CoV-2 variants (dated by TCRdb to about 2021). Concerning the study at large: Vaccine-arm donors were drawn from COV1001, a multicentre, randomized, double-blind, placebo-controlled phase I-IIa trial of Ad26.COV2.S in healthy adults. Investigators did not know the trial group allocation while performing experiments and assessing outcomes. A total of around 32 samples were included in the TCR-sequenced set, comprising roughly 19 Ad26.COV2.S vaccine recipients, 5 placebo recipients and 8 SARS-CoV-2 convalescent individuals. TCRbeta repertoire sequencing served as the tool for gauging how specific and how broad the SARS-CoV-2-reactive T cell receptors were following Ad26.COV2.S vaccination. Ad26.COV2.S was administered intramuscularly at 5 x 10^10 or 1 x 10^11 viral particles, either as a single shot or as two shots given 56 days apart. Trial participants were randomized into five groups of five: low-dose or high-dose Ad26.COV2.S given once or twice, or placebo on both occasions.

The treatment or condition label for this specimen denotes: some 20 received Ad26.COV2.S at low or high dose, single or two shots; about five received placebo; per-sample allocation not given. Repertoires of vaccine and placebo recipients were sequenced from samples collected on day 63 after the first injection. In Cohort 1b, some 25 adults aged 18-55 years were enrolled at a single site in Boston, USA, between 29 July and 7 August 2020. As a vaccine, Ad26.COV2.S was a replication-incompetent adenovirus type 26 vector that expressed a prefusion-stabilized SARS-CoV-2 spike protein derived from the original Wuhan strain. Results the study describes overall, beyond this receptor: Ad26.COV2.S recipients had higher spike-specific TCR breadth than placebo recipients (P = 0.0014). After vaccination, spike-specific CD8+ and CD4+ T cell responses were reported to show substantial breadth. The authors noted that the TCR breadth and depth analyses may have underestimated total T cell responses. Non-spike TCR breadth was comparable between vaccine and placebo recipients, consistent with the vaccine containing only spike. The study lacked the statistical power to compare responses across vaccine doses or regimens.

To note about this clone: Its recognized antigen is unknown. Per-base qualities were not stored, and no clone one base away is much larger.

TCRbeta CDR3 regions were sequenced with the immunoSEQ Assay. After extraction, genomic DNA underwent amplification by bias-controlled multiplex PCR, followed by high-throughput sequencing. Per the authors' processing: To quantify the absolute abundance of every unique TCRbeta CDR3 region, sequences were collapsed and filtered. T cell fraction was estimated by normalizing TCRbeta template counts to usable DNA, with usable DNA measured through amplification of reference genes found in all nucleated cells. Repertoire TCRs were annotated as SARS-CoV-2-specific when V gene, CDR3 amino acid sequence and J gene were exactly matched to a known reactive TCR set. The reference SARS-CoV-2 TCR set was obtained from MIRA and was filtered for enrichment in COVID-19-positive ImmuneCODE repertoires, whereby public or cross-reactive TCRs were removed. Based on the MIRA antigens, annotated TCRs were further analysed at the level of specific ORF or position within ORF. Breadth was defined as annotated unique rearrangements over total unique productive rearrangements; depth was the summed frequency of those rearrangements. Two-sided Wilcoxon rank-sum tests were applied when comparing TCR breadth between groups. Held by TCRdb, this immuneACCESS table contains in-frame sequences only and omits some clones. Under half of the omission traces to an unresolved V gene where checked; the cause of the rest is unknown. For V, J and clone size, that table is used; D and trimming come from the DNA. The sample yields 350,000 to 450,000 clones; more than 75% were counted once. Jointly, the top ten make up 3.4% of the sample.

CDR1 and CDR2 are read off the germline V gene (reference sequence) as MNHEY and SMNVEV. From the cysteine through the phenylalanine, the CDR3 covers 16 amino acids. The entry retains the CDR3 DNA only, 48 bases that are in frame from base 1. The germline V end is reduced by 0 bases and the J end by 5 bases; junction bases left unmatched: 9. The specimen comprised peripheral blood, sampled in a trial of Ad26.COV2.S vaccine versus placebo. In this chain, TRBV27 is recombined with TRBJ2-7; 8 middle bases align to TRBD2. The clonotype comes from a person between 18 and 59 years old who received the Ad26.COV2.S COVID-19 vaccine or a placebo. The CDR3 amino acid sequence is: CASSLSLTSVPHEQYF. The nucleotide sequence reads TGTGCCAGCAGTTTATCACTGACTAGCGTCCCCCACGAGCAGTACTTC.